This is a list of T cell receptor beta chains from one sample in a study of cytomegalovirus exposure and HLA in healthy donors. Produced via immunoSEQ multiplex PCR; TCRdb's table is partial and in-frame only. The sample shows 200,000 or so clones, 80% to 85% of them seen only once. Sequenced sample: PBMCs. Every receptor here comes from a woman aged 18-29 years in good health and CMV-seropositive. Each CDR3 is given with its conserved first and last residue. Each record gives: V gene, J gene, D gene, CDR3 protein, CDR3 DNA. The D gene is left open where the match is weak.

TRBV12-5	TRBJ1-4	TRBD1	CAKPSPGQGVEKLFF	TGTGCGAAACCGTCACCGGGACAGGGGGTTGAAAAACTGTTTTTT
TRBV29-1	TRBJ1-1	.	CSAESQGTEAFF	TGCAGCGCCGAATCCCAGGGCACTGAAGCTTTCTTT
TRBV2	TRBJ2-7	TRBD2	CASSERLAAYEQYF	TGTGCCAGCAGTGAACGTCTAGCGGCCTACGAGCAGTACTTC
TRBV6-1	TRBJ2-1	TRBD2	CASSDTSGGRDEQFF	TGTGCCAGCAGTGACACTAGCGGGGGCAGGGATGAGCAGTTCTTC
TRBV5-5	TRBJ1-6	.	CATTIGVGNSPLHF	TGTGCCACCACGATCGGGGTGGGCAATTCACCCCTCCACTTT
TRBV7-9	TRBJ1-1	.	CASSRSGGGTEAFF	TGTGCCAGCAGCCGTAGCGGGGGTGGAACTGAAGCTTTCTTT
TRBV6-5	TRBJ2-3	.	CASSSSTDTQYF	TGTGCCAGCAGTAGCAGCACAGATACGCAGTATTTT
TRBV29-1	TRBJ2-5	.	CSVAAGKETQYF	TGCAGCGTTGCGGCAGGGAAAGAGACCCAGTACTTC
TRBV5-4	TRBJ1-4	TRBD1	CASQGQGVGKLFF	TGTGCCAGCCAAGGACAGGGCGTTGGAAAACTGTTTTTT
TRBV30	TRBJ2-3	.	CAWSRSDTQYF	TGTGCCTGGAGTCGTTCAGATACGCAGTATTTT